These T cell receptor beta chains were read from a single sample in a study of CD8+CD57+ T cells in acquired aplastic anemia. TCRdb processed the reads anew with MiXCR; each CDR3 protein has one entry. Of 200,000 to 250,000 distinct CDR3 sequences in the sample, approximately 35% were seen once. The sequencing input was sorted CD4+, CD8+, or CD8+CD57+ T cells (not recorded which) from PBMCs. These receptors were taken from a human donor in good health, serving as a control. The CDR3 runs from the conserved cysteine through the conserved F or W.

j_call v_call cdr3_aa
TRBJ1-1 TRBV2 CASNMRGEIEAFF
TRBJ2-2 TRBV2 CASSLSGDTGELFF
TRBJ1-2 TRBV4-1 CASSPDRQRGYTF
TRBJ2-1 TRBV10-1 CASSEPDQGVGSHSYNEQFF
TRBJ1-2 TRBV12-3/TRBV12-4 CASSPQGEGYGYTF
TRBJ2-4 TRBV7-1 CAGSAGQGVVESKNIQYF
TRBJ2-5 TRBV7-8 CASSLSLEFSWGETQYF
TRBJ1-2 TRBV29-1 CSVSGVYGYTF
TRBJ2-5 TRBV5-1 CASSLERGETQYF
TRBJ2-2 TRBV11-2 CASSHPGQRVANTGELFF
TRBJ2-4 TRBV4-1 CASSQYGRLNIQYF
TRBJ2-1 TRBV11-2 CASSLVLDNEQFF
TRBJ2-7 TRBV19 CASSIDGTSRSSFEQYF
TRBJ2-2 TRBV19 CASSSAGGLFIGELFF
TRBJ1-1 TRBV7-9 CASSFSGVGTEAFF
TRBJ2-3 TRBV5-4 CASSFRLASDTQYF
TRBJ2-7 TRBV10-1 CASSESGRGREQYF
TRBJ1-5 TRBV6-4 CASRHRGNNQPQHF
TRBJ2-3 TRBV5-1 CASSYSGGTDTQYF
TRBJ1-3 TRBV7-9 CASSLLRSGNTIYF
TRBJ2-1 TRBV6-6 CATKPGGNEQFF
TRBJ1-1 TRBV20-1 CSVNRGENTEAFF
TRBJ2-1 TRBV2 CASSARRGGDTYNEQFF
TRBJ2-2 TRBV24-1 CATSFSPGQGTGELFF
TRBJ1-6 TRBV12-3/TRBV12-4 CASRRDRGLAAPLHF
TRBJ1-1 TRBV7-9 CASSLSDRENTEAFF
TRBJ2-7 TRBV20-1 CSARADEQYF
TRBJ2-5 TRBV24-1 CATSDPGWAGETQYF
TRBJ1-1 TRBV5-1 CASSLLGRRNTEAFF
TRBJ1-1 TRBV11-2 CASSLFGSGTEAFF
TRBJ2-3 TRBV2 CASSPNGRGVTDTQYF
TRBJ1-2 TRBV29-1 CSVAWDRSYTF
- TRBV9 CASSVAPGVGRDEQFF
TRBJ2-1 TRBV2 CASSGWAGYLDEQFF
TRBJ2-2 TRBV12-3/TRBV12-4 CASSLGHTGELFF
TRBJ2-2 TRBV11-1 CASSLRFRGSGTGELFF
TRBJ1-4 TRBV7-8 CASSPGQAWAEKLFF
TRBJ1-2 TRBV20-1 CSARVTGPNYGYTF
TRBJ1-6 TRBV10-3 CAISESVGGPITSSPLHF
TRBJ1-1 TRBV20-1 CSAPDRKGGTEAFF
TRBJ2-2 TRBV9 CASSVGTGGSGELFF
TRBJ1-4 TRBV15 CATSLTGGTNEKLFF
TRBJ2-1 TRBV10-1 CASSHVGGGNEQFF
TRBJ2-7 TRBV6-4 CASSDARVPNYEQYF
TRBJ2-3 TRBV15 CATSRDSGGNTDTQYF
TRBJ2-7 TRBV6-1 CASSDISGQAYGQYF